This T cell receptor (beta chain) was sequenced in a study of T cell repertoires in cytomegalovirus infection. For the study at large: CMV epitopes, recently identified HLA-C-restricted and well-studied HLA-B-restricted, were used. Public TCR beta signatures provided an indication of both CMV infection and a matching HLA type.

TCRdb re-called the reads through MiXCR, storing one row per CDR3 protein. The table lists about 920,000 distinct CDR3 sequences, about a third of them singletons. This clonotype was seen repeatedly, ten times or more. The target antigen is unknown. Germline CDR1 SGHVS, CDR2 FNYEAQ. CDR3 size: 21 residues. Trimming left V 0 bases short and J 14 bases short, with 35 bases between. The TCR sequence derives from a human donor in good health (CMV status not recorded). Some clones in this sample may be carry-over from other donors' samples. The chain employs TRBV7-6 and TRBJ1-6, with D perhaps matching TRBD1 (5 bases). Source: cultured CD8+ T cells from PBMCs, taken from culture after CMV antigen stimulation. The CDR3 nucleotides are TGTGCCAGCAGCTTAGCCAGCAGGGCTGCACCCGTCCACCCTATAATTCAATCCCTCCACTTT. Its translation: CASSLASRAAPVHPIIQSLHF.